One T cell receptor beta chain is described in this entry. The antigen remains undetermined. The data belong to a study of shared clonotypes between healthy human individuals. Findings of the study overall: At large depth, rarefaction still showed sorted-subset sequencing to be incomplete. Lower generation probabilities were found for non-shared clonotypes than for those shared by all four donors.

CD4+ cell separation produced CD45RA+ naive and CD45RA-negative memory subsets. Trimming left V 3 bases short and J 7 bases short, with 13 bases between. Germline CDR1 and CDR2: KGHSH and LQKENI. The CDR3 totals 14 residues. Libraries were prepared by immunoSEQ multiplex PCR; TCRdb keeps only in-frame clonotypes and omits some of them. The sample contains 1.6 million or so clones, roughly 97% of which appear only once. The J gene is TRBJ1-5, the V gene TRBV18; tentative D call: TRBD1 (6 bases). Sequencing was performed on naive CD4+ T cells sorted from blood. Subset of the sample: CD45RA+ positively selected. This clonotype was sampled from a man aged 30-40 years in good health. CDR3 protein: CASSPQGLRQPQHF. The CDR3 DNA reads as TGTGCCAGCTCACCCCAGGGGTTGCGCCAGCCCCAGCATTTT.